This T cell receptor beta chain was documented in a study of Ad26.COV2.S vaccination and SARS-CoV-2 variants. Study-wide background: Intramuscular Ad26.COV2.S doses were given once or twice, 56 days apart.

Looked up from germline, CDR1 is SEHNR and CDR2 is FQNEAQ (reference sequence). The CDR3 has 16 amino acids. J gave up 4 bases and V 5 bases, and 13 bases lay outside the gene matches. Regarding treatment: around 19 received Ad26.COV2.S at low or high dose, single or two shots; several received placebo; per-sample allocation not given. Sample collection was performed on day 63 after the first vaccine or placebo injection. The administered vaccine (an Ad26 vector) expressed Wuhan-strain SARS-CoV-2 spike. Using immunoSEQ multiplex PCR, the repertoire was profiled, and TCRdb retains in-frame clones only, with some absent. The table shows a few hundred thousand clones, with roughly 88% occurring only once.

This receptor was taken from a person aged 18-60 years who received the Ad26.COV2.S COVID-19 vaccine or a placebo. The chain has TRBV7-9 and TRBJ2-7, with TRBD1 matching over 8 bases. This specimen consisted of peripheral blood, obtained in a trial of Ad26.COV2.S vaccine versus placebo. The CDR3 region has the DNA TGTGCCAGCAGCCATCGCCCTGACAGGGGTTCATACGAGCAGTACTTC. Translation: CASSHRPDRGSYEQYF.